This T cell receptor beta chain was captured by sequencing in a study of cytomegalovirus exposure and HLA in healthy donors. Study outcomes and limitations: TCR beta chains numbering 164 were designated cytomegalovirus-associated. Using a false discovery rate of 0.05, a later analysis showed that approximately 16,000 TCR beta sequences were associated with HLA alleles. A later analysis revealed that TCR association rates differed between HLA loci, peaking at DRB1 and bottoming out at HLA-C.

PCR amplification relied on 60 Vbeta primers (plus 13 Jbeta primers). Produced via immunoSEQ multiplex PCR; TCRdb's table is partial and in-frame only. This table holds about 110,000 clones, 75% to 90% found once. Concerning this clone: Its antigen is unidentified.

The origin of this receptor is a man in his forties or fifties in good health and CMV-seronegative. The sample comprised PBMCs.

This chain's CDR3 is CASSFTVGEQYF. In nucleotides, the CDR3 is TGCGCCAGCAGCTTTACGGTCGGCGAGCAGTACTTC. The rearrangement links TRBV5-1 to TRBJ2-7; no clear D gene. From germline, CDR1 is SGHRS and CDR2 YFSETQ. V gave up 2 bases and J gave up 6 bases, with 9 bases separating them. The CDR3 covers 12 residues.